This TCR beta chain comes out of a study of graft-versus-host responses after intestinal transplantation. Whole-study findings and limits: With peak circulating GvH clone levels came an association with early post-transplant HvG declines. Marrow from the recipient contained GvH clones, some of which had appeared first in ileum or blood.

In regard to this clone: Its antigen is not known.

Germline V gene sequence: CDR1 ENHRY, CDR2 SYGVKD. Losses at the gene ends were 0 bases for V and 3 bases for J; bases not matched to a gene: 9. This CDR3 region has 17 residues. Some clones are missing from TCRdb's copy, which holds only in-frame ones; the method was immunoSEQ multiplex PCR. The data show over 100,000 clones, roughly 95% seen once. Specimen: unstimulated CD8+ T cells sorted from spleen or lymph node cells, collected before intestinal transplant. The V call is TRBV10-3, the J call TRBJ2-7; TRBD2 matches at 9 bases. This TCR was recovered from a human donor who received an intestinal transplant. The CDR3, as DNA: TGTGCCATCAGTGAGTCCATTGCGGGAGGGCTAGACTACGAGCAGTACTTC. Amino acid sequence: CAISESIAGGLDYEQYF.